This TCR beta chain was identified during a study of the immune and genomic landscape of osteosarcoma. Findings of the study overall: A single dominant hyperexpanded clone appeared in five cases, each with <100 clonotypes.

The table came from immunoSEQ multiplex PCR; TCRdb's copy has only in-frame clones and leaves some out. Found here are under 3,000 clones, 65% to 80% of them singletons; the top ten hold approximately 14%. Looked up from germline, CDR1 is SGHTA and CDR2 is FQGTGA. With V trimmed by 1 base and J by 6 bases, 2 bases remained unmatched. The CDR3 is made up of 15 amino acids. As regards this clone: Antigen unknown.

The chain couples TRBV7-3 to TRBJ2-1, with 11 nucleotides matching TRBD2. The sequence derives from a man aged 18 to 30 with osteosarcoma. Sequencing was performed on tumor tissue from a local recurrence in the femur. This chain's CDR3 is CASSLILAGVNEQFF. As DNA, the CDR3 is TGTGCCAGCAGCTTAATACTAGCGGGGGTCAATGAGCAGTTCTTC.